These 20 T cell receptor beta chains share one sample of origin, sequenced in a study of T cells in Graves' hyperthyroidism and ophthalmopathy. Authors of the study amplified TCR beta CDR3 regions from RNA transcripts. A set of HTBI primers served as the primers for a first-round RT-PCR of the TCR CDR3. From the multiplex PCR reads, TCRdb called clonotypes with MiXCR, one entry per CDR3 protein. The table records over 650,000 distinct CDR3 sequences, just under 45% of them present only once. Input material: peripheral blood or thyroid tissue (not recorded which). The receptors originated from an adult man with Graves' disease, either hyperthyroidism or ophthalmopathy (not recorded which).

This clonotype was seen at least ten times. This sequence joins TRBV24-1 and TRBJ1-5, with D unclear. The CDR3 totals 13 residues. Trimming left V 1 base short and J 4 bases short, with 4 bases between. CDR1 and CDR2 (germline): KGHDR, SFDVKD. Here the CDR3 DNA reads TGTGCCACCAGTGATTTTGAGAATCAGCCCCAGCATTTT. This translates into CATSDFENQPQHF.

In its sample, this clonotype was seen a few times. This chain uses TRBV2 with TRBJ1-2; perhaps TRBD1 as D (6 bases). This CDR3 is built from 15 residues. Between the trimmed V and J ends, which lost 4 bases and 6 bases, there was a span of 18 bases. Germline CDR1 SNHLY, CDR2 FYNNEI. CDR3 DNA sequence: TGTGCCAGCAGTGTTGGTCCGGGGCCAGGGGATGGCTACACCTTC. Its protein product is CASSVGPGPGDGYTF.

The CDR3 sequence is CASSGGLAGATNTGELFF. In nucleotides, the CDR3 is TGTGCCAGCAGTGGAGGACTAGCGGGCGCAACGAACACCGGGGAGCTGTTTTTT. V gene TRBV7-6 combines with J gene TRBJ2-2, with 11 nucleotides matching TRBD2. V trimming: 6 bases; J trimming: 0 bases; junction bases outside the gene matches: 9. This CDR3 has 18 residues. CDR1 is SGHVS, CDR2 FNYEAQ, per germline.

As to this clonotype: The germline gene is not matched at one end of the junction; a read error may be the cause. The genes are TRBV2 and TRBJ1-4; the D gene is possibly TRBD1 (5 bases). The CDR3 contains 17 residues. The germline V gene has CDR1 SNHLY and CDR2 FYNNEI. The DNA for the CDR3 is TGTGCCAGCAGTGAAGCTACCTACGGGGGATCTAATGGAAAACTGTTTTTT. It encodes CASSEATYGGSNGKLFF. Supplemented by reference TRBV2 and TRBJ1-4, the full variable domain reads EPEVTQTPSHQVTQMGQEVILRCVPISNHLYFYWYRQILGQKVEFLVSFYNNEISEKSEIFDDQFSVERPDGSNFTLKIRSTKLEDSAMYFCASSEATYGGSNGKLFFGSGTQLSVL.

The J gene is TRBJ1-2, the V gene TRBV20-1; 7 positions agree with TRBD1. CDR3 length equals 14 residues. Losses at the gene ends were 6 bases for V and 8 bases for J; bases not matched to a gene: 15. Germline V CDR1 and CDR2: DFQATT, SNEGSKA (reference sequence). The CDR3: CSARPTSTGSGYTF. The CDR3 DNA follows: TGCAGTGCCAGACCTACCTCGACAGGGTCGGGCTACACCTTC.

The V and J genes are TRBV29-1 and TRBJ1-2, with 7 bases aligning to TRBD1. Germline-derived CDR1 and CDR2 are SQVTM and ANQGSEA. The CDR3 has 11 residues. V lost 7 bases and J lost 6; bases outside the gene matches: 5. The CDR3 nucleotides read TGCAGCGGTACGACAGGGAATGGCTACACCTTC. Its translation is CSGTTGNGYTF.

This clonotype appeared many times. CDR3 sequence reads: CSVRTGGAGYYGYTF. CDR3 coding DNA: TGCAGCGTGAGGACAGGGGGCGCGGGGTACTATGGCTACACCTTC. This chain uses TRBV29-1 with TRBJ1-2, with 11 bases aligning to TRBD1. The trim removed 6 bases at V and 3 bases at J, leaving 9 bases unmatched. Per the germline V gene, CDR1 is SQVTM and CDR2 is ANQGSEA. The CDR3 runs 15 residues.

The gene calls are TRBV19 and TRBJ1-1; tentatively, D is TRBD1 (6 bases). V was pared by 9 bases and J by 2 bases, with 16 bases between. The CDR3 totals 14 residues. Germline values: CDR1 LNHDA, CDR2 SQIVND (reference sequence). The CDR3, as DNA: TGTGCCAGCAGTTACCACAGGGAAAACACTGAAGCTTTCTTT. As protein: CASSYHRENTEAFF.

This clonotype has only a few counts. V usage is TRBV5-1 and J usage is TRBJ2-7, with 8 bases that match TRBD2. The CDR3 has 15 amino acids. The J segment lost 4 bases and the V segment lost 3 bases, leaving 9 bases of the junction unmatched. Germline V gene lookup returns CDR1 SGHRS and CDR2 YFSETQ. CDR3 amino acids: CASSWGGLGDYEQYF. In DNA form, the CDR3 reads TGCGCCAGCAGCTGGGGGGGACTAGGTGATTACGAGCAGTACTTC.

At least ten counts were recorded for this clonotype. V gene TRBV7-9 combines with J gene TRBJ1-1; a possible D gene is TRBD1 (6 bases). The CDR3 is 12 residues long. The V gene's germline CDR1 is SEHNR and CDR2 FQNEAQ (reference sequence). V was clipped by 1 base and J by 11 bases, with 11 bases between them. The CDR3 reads CASSLEQGGAFF. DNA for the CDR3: TGTGCCAGCAGCTTAGAACAGGGCGGCGCTTTCTTT.

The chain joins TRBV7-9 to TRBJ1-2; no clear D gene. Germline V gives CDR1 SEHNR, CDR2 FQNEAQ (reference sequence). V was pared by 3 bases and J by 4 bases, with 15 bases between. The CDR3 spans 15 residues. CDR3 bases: TGTGCCAGCAGCTTCCGGGTCGACGGAGCCTATGGCTACACCTTC. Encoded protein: CASSFRVDGAYGYTF.

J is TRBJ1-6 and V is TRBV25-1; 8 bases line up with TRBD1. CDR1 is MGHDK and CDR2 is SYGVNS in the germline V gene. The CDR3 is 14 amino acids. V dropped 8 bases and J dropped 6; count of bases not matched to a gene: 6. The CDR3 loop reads CASHRQGFNSPLHF. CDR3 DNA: TGTGCCAGCCACAGACAGGGGTTTAATTCACCCCTCCACTTT.

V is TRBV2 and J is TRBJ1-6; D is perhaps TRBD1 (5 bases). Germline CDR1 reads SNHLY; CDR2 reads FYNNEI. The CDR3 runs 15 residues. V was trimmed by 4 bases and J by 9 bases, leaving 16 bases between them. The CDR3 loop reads CASSARGDEISPLHF. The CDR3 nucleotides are TGTGCCAGCAGTGCAAGAGGGGACGAGATTTCACCCCTCCACTTT.

CDR3 coding DNA: TGCGCCAGCAGCCAAGTGTCGGGGGACACTGAAGCTTTCTTT. This gives the protein CASSQVSGDTEAFF. This chain uses TRBV4-1 with TRBJ1-1; D is possibly TRBD1 (5 bases). CDR1 MGHRA and CDR2 YSYEKL come from the germline V gene. V lost 1 base and J 3 bases, leaving 9 bases between the germline ends. The length of the CDR3 is 14 residues.

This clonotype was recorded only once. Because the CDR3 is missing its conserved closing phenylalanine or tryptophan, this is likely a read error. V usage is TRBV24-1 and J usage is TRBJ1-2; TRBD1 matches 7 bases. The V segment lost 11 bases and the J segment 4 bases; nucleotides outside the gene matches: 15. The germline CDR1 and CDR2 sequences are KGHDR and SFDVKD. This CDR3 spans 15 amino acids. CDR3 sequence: CASSGSDRYLYGYTL. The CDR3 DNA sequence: TGTGCCAGCAGCGGGTCGGACAGGTACCTCTATGGCTACACCCTC.

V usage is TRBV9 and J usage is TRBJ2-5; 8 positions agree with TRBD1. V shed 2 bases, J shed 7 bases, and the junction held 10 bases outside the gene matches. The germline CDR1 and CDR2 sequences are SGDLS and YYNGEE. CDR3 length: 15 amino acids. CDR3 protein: CASSVGTGLPGTQYF. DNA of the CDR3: TGTGCCAGCAGCGTCGGGACAGGCCTTCCTGGGACCCAGTACTTC.

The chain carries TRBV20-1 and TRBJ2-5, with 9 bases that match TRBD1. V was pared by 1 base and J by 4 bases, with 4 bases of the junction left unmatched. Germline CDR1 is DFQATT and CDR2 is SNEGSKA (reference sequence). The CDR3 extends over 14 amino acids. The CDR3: CSARAGQGIETQYF. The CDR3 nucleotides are TGCAGTGCTAGAGCGGGACAGGGCATAGAGACCCAGTACTTC.

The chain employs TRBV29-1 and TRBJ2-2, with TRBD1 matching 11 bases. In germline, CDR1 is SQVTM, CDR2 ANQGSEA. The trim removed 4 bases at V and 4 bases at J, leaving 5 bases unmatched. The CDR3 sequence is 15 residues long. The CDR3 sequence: CSVGGTGGCTGELFF. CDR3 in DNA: TGCAGCGTTGGCGGGACAGGGGGGTGCACCGGGGAGCTGTTTTTT.

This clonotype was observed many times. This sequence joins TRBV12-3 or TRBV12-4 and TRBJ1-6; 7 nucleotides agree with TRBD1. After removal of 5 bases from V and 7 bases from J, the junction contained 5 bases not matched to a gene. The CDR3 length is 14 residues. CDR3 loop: CASSITGANSPLHF. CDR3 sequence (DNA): TGTGCCAGCAGTATCACAGGGGCCAATTCACCCCTCCACTTT.

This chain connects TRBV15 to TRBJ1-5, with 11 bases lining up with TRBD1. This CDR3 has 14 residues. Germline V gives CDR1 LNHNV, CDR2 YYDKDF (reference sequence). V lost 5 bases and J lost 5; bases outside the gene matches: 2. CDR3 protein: CATSRDRGYQPQHF. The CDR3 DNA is TGTGCCACCAGCCGGGACAGGGGGTATCAGCCCCAGCATTTT.